Listed below are T cell receptor beta chains from one sample, sequenced in a study of T cell repertoires in cytomegalovirus infection. No antigen has been assigned to these receptors. MiXCR, run by TCRdb on the reads, gives a single entry per CDR3 protein. The sample consists of 650,000 to 900,000 distinct CDR3 sequences, about 29% of them appearing once. Specimen: cultured CD8+ T cells from PBMCs, collected from culture after CMV antigen stimulation. These receptors were collected from a human donor in good health (CMV status not recorded). Some clones in this sample may be carry-over from other donors' samples. The CDR3 runs from the conserved cysteine through the conserved F or W. Each record gives: V gene, clone size, D gene, J gene, CDR3 DNA, CDR3 protein. D genes are given only for firm matches. Part of the rows lack a size; the others show once, few, many or a class for expanded clones.

TRBV19	once	NA	TRBJ1-1	TGTGCCAGTACTGCAGGGACTATAGCTGAAGCTTTCTTT	CASTAGTIAEAFF
TRBV7-2	many	NA	TRBJ1-1	TGTGCCAGCAGCCAGCACGGAGTGAACACTGAAGCTTTCTTT	CASSQHGVNTEAFF
TRBV7-2	many	TRBD2	TRBJ2-3	TGTGCCAGCAGCCATGGGACTAGCGGGGGTGGTACGCAGTATTTT	CASSHGTSGGGTQYF
TRBV12-3/TRBV12-4	many	TRBD2	TRBJ2-3	TGTGCCAGCAGTCACCTCTGGGCGGGGGACACAGATACGCAGTATTTT	CASSHLWAGDTDTQYF
TRBV7-8	few	TRBD1	TRBJ1-5	TGTGCCAGCAGAGGACAGGGGGACAATCAGCCCCAGCATTTT	CASRGQGDNQPQHF
TRBV12-3/TRBV12-4	few	NA	TRBJ1-2	TGTGCCAGCAGTACAAGCGGGGAGAGCTATGGCTACACCTTC	CASSTSGESYGYTF
TRBV14	few	NA	TRBJ2-1	TGTGCCAGCAGCCAAGCAGGTTCCAGCTCCTACAATGAGCAGTTCTTC	CASSQAGSSSYNEQFF
TRBV2	NA	NA	TRBJ2-7	TGTGCCAGCAGTGTCCGGGACGTTGGGTCCTACGAGCAGTACTTC	CASSVRDVGSYEQYF
TRBV6-6	NA	NA	TRBJ1-2	TGTGCCAGCATTTCAGAGTCAGGCGCCTACACCTTC	CASISESGAYTF
TRBV6-2/TRBV6-3	many	TRBD1	TRBJ1-5	TGTGCCAGCAGTCCACACGGCGGGACAGGGGGCAATCAGCCCCAGCATTTT	CASSPHGGTGGNQPQHF
TRBV10-3	NA	NA	TRBJ1-1	TGTGCCATCAGTGAGTTTGGGGCCAGGACGAACACTGAAGCTTTCTTT	CAISEFGARTNTEAFF
TRBV11-2	few	NA	TRBJ2-1	TGTGCCAGCAGCTCGGACAGTGCCTACAATGAGCAGTTCTTC	CASSSDSAYNEQFF
TRBV2	NA	NA	TRBJ1-2	TGTGCCGCCCCGGAGGCCTATGGCTACACCTTC	CAAPEAYGYTF
TRBV12-3/TRBV12-4	many	NA	TRBJ1-2	TGTGCCAGCAGTTTGATTGGGAGGGACTATGGCTACACCTTC	CASSLIGRDYGYTF
TRBV6-1	NA	NA	TRBJ1-5	TGTGCCAGCAGTTCCCTCCGGGGGCATAGCAATCAGCCCCAGCATTTT	CASSSLRGHSNQPQHF
TRBV6-6	NA	NA	TRBJ1-1	TGTGCCAGCAGGGGGAGGGGGGGCACTGAAGCTTTCTTT	CASRGRGGTEAFF